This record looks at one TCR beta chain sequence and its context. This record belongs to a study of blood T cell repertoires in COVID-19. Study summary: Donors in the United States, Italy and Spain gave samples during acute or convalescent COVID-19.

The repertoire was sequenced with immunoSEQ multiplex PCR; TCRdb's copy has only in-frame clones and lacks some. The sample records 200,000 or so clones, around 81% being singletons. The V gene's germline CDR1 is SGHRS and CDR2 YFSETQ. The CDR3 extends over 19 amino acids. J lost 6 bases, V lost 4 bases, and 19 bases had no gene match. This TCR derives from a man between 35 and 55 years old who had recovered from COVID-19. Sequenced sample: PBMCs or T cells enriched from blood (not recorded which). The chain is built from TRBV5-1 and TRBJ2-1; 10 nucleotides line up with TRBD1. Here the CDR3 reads CASSRNFIDRGRRGNEQFF. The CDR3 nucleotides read TGCGCCAGCAGCCGAAACTTTATAGACAGGGGGCGAAGGGGCAATGAGCAGTTCTTC.